Listed below are T cell receptor beta chains from one sample, sequenced in a study of blood T cell repertoires in COVID-19. Some clones are missing from TCRdb's copy, which holds only in-frame ones; the method was immunoSEQ multiplex PCR. Here the sample spans about 110,000 clones, approximately 86% being singletons. Source material: peripheral blood. These receptors came from a man aged 40-50 years with acute or convalescent COVID-19. Each CDR3 is given with its conserved first and last residue. Each record gives: J gene, D gene, clone size, V gene, CDR3 protein, CDR3 DNA. D genes are given only for firm matches. Only part of the rows carry a size: once, few, many, or a class if the clone is expanded.

j_gene: TRBJ1-4
d_gene: -
abundance: -
v_gene: TRBV4-3
CDR3aa: CASSQDQGFSNEKLFF
CDR3nt: TGCGCCAGCAGCCAAGACCAGGGGTTTTCTAATGAAAAACTGTTTTTT

j_gene: TRBJ1-2
d_gene: -
abundance: -
v_gene: TRBV25-1
CDR3aa: CASSAGGGWNGYTF
CDR3nt: TGTGCCAGCAGTGCAGGCGGGGGTTGGAATGGCTACACCTTC

j_gene: TRBJ2-1
d_gene: TRBD1
abundance: once
v_gene: TRBV5-1
CDR3aa: CASKTRQGSSYNEQFF
CDR3nt: TGCGCCAGCAAAACTCGACAGGGAAGCTCCTACAATGAGCAGTTCTTC

j_gene: TRBJ2-1
d_gene: TRBD2
abundance: -
v_gene: TRBV29-1
CDR3aa: CSVEDLAGGYYNEQFF
CDR3nt: TGCAGCGTTGAAGATCTGGCGGGGGGATACTACAATGAGCAGTTCTTC

j_gene: TRBJ2-3
d_gene: -
abundance: -
v_gene: TRBV21-1
CDR3aa: CASSTHPKDAGDTQYF
CDR3nt: TGTGCCAGCAGCACCCACCCCAAAGACGCGGGAGATACGCAGTATTTT

j_gene: TRBJ2-1
d_gene: TRBD2
abundance: once
v_gene: TRBV4-1
CDR3aa: CASSLGLAGEQFF
CDR3nt: TGCGCCAGCAGCCTCGGACTAGCGGGAGAGCAGTTCTTC

j_gene: TRBJ1-2
d_gene: -
abundance: -
v_gene: TRBV6-5
CDR3aa: CASRRTASGYTF
CDR3nt: TGTGCCAGCAGGAGGACAGCGTCGGGCTACACCTTC

j_gene: TRBJ2-4
d_gene: TRBD1
abundance: -
v_gene: TRBV19
CDR3aa: CASRGTGSVVAKNIQYF
CDR3nt: TGTGCCAGTAGGGGGACAGGATCAGTGGTGGCCAAAAACATTCAGTACTTC

j_gene: TRBJ2-2
d_gene: TRBD1
abundance: -
v_gene: TRBV3-1/TRBV3-2
CDR3aa: CATGTGNTGELFF
CDR3nt: TGTGCCACCGGGACAGGGAACACCGGGGAGCTGTTTTTT

j_gene: TRBJ1-2
d_gene: -
abundance: few
v_gene: TRBV10-1
CDR3aa: CASSESNSYGYTF
CDR3nt: TGCGCCAGCAGTGAGTCGAACAGCTATGGCTACACCTTC

j_gene: TRBJ1-4
d_gene: TRBD1
abundance: -
v_gene: TRBV7-9
CDR3aa: CASSDGQGNGKLFF
CDR3nt: TGTGCCAGCAGCGACGGACAGGGGAACGGAAAACTGTTTTTT

j_gene: TRBJ1-2
d_gene: TRBD1
abundance: -
v_gene: TRBV5-4
CDR3aa: CASSFRGQGDHGYTF
CDR3nt: TGTGCCAGCAGCTTCAGGGGACAGGGGGACCATGGCTACACCTTC

j_gene: TRBJ2-1
d_gene: TRBD2
abundance: -
v_gene: TRBV5-8
CDR3aa: CASSRTSGSSSYNEQFF
CDR3nt: TGTGCCAGCAGCCGGACTAGCGGGAGCAGCTCCTACAATGAGCAGTTCTTC

j_gene: TRBJ2-3
d_gene: -
abundance: -
v_gene: TRBV19
CDR3aa: CASRKQARREVGTQYF
CDR3nt: TGTGCCAGTAGGAAGCAGGCTAGAAGGGAGGTGGGTACGCAGTATTTT

j_gene: TRBJ1-1
d_gene: TRBD1
abundance: -
v_gene: TRBV10-3
CDR3aa: CAITKDREGTEAFF
CDR3nt: TGTGCCATCACCAAGGACAGGGAGGGCACTGAAGCTTTCTTT

j_gene: TRBJ1-5
d_gene: -
abundance: -
v_gene: TRBV12-3/TRBV12-4
CDR3aa: CASSLVAGQPQHF
CDR3nt: TGTGCCAGCAGTTTAGTAGCCGGTCAGCCCCAGCATTTT

j_gene: TRBJ1-1
d_gene: -
abundance: few
v_gene: TRBV13
CDR3aa: CASSLEVNTEAFF
CDR3nt: TGTGCCAGCAGTCTCGAGGTGAACACTGAAGCTTTCTTT

j_gene: TRBJ1-5
d_gene: TRBD1
abundance: -
v_gene: TRBV5-1
CDR3aa: CASRGTDDQPQHF
CDR3nt: TGCGCCAGCAGGGGGACAGATGATCAGCCCCAGCATTTT

j_gene: TRBJ1-1
d_gene: -
abundance: -
v_gene: TRBV3-1/TRBV3-2
CDR3aa: CASSQGRNTEAFF
CDR3nt: TGTGCCAGCAGCCAGGGGCGAAACACTGAAGCTTTCTTT

j_gene: TRBJ1-2
d_gene: TRBD1
abundance: -
v_gene: TRBV30
CDR3aa: CAWSSGGNYGYTF
CDR3nt: TGTGCCTGGAGTTCAGGGGGTAACTATGGCTACACCTTC

j_gene: TRBJ1-5
d_gene: -
abundance: -
v_gene: TRBV6-5
CDR3aa: CASSYRRDQPQHF
CDR3nt: TGTGCCAGCAGTTATAGGCGGGATCAGCCCCAGCATTTT

j_gene: TRBJ2-7
d_gene: -
abundance: -
v_gene: TRBV27
CDR3aa: CASSFAGLGSYEQYF
CDR3nt: TGTGCCAGCAGTTTTGCGGGACTGGGCTCCTACGAGCAGTACTTC

j_gene: TRBJ2-5
d_gene: TRBD2
abundance: -
v_gene: TRBV30
CDR3aa: CAWSTGLAVLQETQYF
CDR3nt: TGTGCCTGGAGTACTGGACTAGCGGTACTTCAAGAGACCCAGTACTTC

j_gene: TRBJ1-6
d_gene: TRBD1
abundance: few
v_gene: TRBV30
CDR3aa: CAWTRQGVANSPLHF
CDR3nt: TGTGCCTGGACCCGACAGGGGGTAGCCAATTCACCCCTCCACTTT

j_gene: TRBJ1-3
d_gene: -
abundance: -
v_gene: TRBV5-1
CDR3aa: CASSGGIRSGNTIYF
CDR3nt: TGCGCCAGCAGCGGGGGGATACGCTCTGGAAACACCATATATTTT

j_gene: TRBJ1-3
d_gene: -
abundance: -
v_gene: TRBV6-5
CDR3aa: CASSYSRPSSGNTIYF
CDR3nt: TGTGCCAGCAGTTACTCGAGGCCGAGCTCTGGAAACACCATATATTTT

j_gene: TRBJ1-1
d_gene: TRBD1
abundance: -
v_gene: TRBV10-3
CDR3aa: CAIRTGTGGLAEAFF
CDR3nt: TGTGCCATCAGGACCGGGACAGGGGGTCTAGCTGAAGCTTTCTTT

j_gene: TRBJ1-2
d_gene: TRBD1
abundance: few
v_gene: TRBV25-1
CDR3aa: CASSEVRGNRGTGYTF
CDR3nt: TGTGCCAGCAGTGAAGTGAGGGGAAACAGGGGTACTGGCTACACCTTC

j_gene: TRBJ2-7
d_gene: TRBD1
abundance: -
v_gene: TRBV10-3
CDR3aa: CAIRSGTGGYEQYF
CDR3nt: TGTGCCATCAGGTCCGGGACAGGGGGCTACGAGCAGTACTTC

j_gene: TRBJ2-6
d_gene: -
abundance: -
v_gene: TRBV30
CDR3aa: CAWTKGLSSGANVLTF
CDR3nt: TGTGCCTGGACTAAGGGACTCAGCTCTGGGGCCAACGTCCTGACTTTC

j_gene: TRBJ2-7
d_gene: TRBD2
abundance: -
v_gene: TRBV5-4
CDR3aa: CASSRPIPGGTYEQYF
CDR3nt: TGTGCCAGCAGCAGACCTATTCCGGGGGGGACCTACGAGCAGTACTTC

j_gene: TRBJ1-1
d_gene: TRBD1
abundance: once
v_gene: TRBV10-2
CDR3aa: CASSERTGTGAMAFF
CDR3nt: TGCGCCAGCAGTGAGCGGACTGGGACAGGGGCGATGGCTTTCTTT

j_gene: TRBJ2-1
d_gene: TRBD1
abundance: -
v_gene: TRBV7-9
CDR3aa: CASSSGQGSYNEQFF
CDR3nt: TGTGCCAGCAGCTCGGGACAGGGGTCATACAATGAGCAGTTCTTC

j_gene: TRBJ1-2
d_gene: -
abundance: -
v_gene: TRBV10-3
CDR3aa: CAISEGLQALDGYTF
CDR3nt: TGTGCCATCAGTGAAGGTCTTCAGGCGTTGGATGGCTACACCTTC

j_gene: TRBJ1-2
d_gene: -
abundance: -
v_gene: TRBV10-3
CDR3aa: CAILEDGGSYGYTF
CDR3nt: TGTGCCATCCTAGAAGATGGCGGCAGCTATGGCTACACCTTC

j_gene: TRBJ1-3
d_gene: -
abundance: -
v_gene: TRBV10-3
CDR3aa: CAISDDRSGNTIYF
CDR3nt: TGTGCCATCAGTGATGACAGATCTGGAAACACCATATATTTT

j_gene: TRBJ1-1
d_gene: -
abundance: -
v_gene: TRBV3-1/TRBV3-2
CDR3aa: CASSPRTAEAFF
CDR3nt: TGTGCCAGCAGCCCACGGACAGCTGAAGCTTTCTTT

j_gene: TRBJ1-5
d_gene: -
abundance: -
v_gene: TRBV10-3
CDR3aa: CAISAGDSNQPQHF
CDR3nt: TGTGCCATCAGTGCAGGGGATAGCAATCAGCCCCAGCATTTT

j_gene: TRBJ1-1
d_gene: -
abundance: -
v_gene: TRBV5-1
CDR3aa: CASSLVTLNTEAFF
CDR3nt: TGCGCCAGCAGCTTGGTCACTTTGAACACTGAAGCTTTCTTT

j_gene: TRBJ2-7
d_gene: TRBD2
abundance: -
v_gene: TRBV7-2
CDR3aa: CASSWGLAGSSYEQYF
CDR3nt: TGTGCCAGCAGCTGGGGACTAGCGGGGAGCTCCTACGAGCAGTACTTC

j_gene: TRBJ1-5
d_gene: -
abundance: -
v_gene: TRBV4-3
CDR3aa: CASSQDRQRPQHF
CDR3nt: TGCGCCAGCAGCCAAGACAGACAGCGGCCCCAGCATTTT

j_gene: TRBJ1-2
d_gene: -
abundance: -
v_gene: TRBV6-5
CDR3aa: CASSSPPGYTF
CDR3nt: TGTGCCAGCAGTTCTCCCCCTGGCTACACCTTC

j_gene: TRBJ2-5
d_gene: TRBD2
abundance: -
v_gene: TRBV10-2
CDR3aa: CASGRGGSQETQYF
CDR3nt: TGCGCCAGCGGGCGGGGGGGGAGTCAAGAGACCCAGTACTTC

j_gene: TRBJ2-1
d_gene: TRBD2
abundance: -
v_gene: TRBV29-1
CDR3aa: CSGELGLAGVSYNEQFF
CDR3nt: TGCAGCGGGGAATTGGGACTAGCGGGAGTGTCCTACAATGAGCAGTTCTTC

j_gene: TRBJ2-1
d_gene: -
abundance: -
v_gene: TRBV18
CDR3aa: CASSPGLSDEQFF
CDR3nt: TGTGCCAGCTCGCCGGGACTCTCAGATGAGCAGTTCTTC

j_gene: TRBJ1-4
d_gene: -
abundance: -
v_gene: TRBV3-1/TRBV3-2
CDR3aa: CASSQWTPTNEKLFF
CDR3nt: TGTGCCAGCAGCCAATGGACACCAACTAATGAAAAACTGTTTTTT

j_gene: TRBJ2-1
d_gene: -
abundance: -
v_gene: TRBV5-1
CDR3aa: CASSSDSNSYNEQFF
CDR3nt: TGCGCCAGCAGCTCGGACTCTAATTCCTACAATGAGCAGTTCTTC

j_gene: TRBJ1-5
d_gene: TRBD1
abundance: -
v_gene: TRBV7-8
CDR3aa: CASSGTGFGQPQHF
CDR3nt: TGTGCCAGCAGCGGGACAGGGTTTGGGCAGCCCCAGCATTTT

j_gene: TRBJ2-3
d_gene: TRBD1
abundance: -
v_gene: TRBV5-1
CDR3aa: CASKSGQGAFDTQYF
CDR3nt: TGCGCCAGCAAAAGCGGGCAGGGGGCTTTTGATACGCAGTATTTT

j_gene: TRBJ1-6
d_gene: -
abundance: -
v_gene: TRBV3-1/TRBV3-2
CDR3aa: CASRGASSPLHF
CDR3nt: TGTGCCAGCAGGGGGGCTAGCTCACCCCTCCACTTT

j_gene: TRBJ2-5
d_gene: -
abundance: -
v_gene: TRBV15
CDR3aa: CATSRGPRETQYF
CDR3nt: TGTGCCACCAGCAGAGGCCCCCGGGAGACCCAGTACTTC

j_gene: TRBJ1-2
d_gene: TRBD1
abundance: -
v_gene: TRBV4-2
CDR3aa: CASSPGQGNYGYTF
CDR3nt: TGTGCCAGCAGCCCGGGACAGGGGAACTATGGCTACACCTTC

j_gene: TRBJ2-1
d_gene: TRBD2
abundance: once
v_gene: TRBV9
CDR3aa: CASSVGTRYNEQFF
CDR3nt: TGTGCCAGCAGCGTTGGGACTAGGTACAATGAGCAGTTCTTC

j_gene: TRBJ2-3
d_gene: TRBD2
abundance: -
v_gene: TRBV5-4
CDR3aa: CASSGGETDTQYF
CDR3nt: TGTGCCAGCAGCGGGGGGGAGACAGATACGCAGTATTTT

j_gene: TRBJ1-5
d_gene: TRBD1
abundance: -
v_gene: TRBV30
CDR3aa: CAWSRDRDSNQPQHF
CDR3nt: TGTGCCTGGAGTAGGGACAGAGATAGCAATCAGCCCCAGCATTTT

j_gene: TRBJ1-4
d_gene: TRBD1
abundance: -
v_gene: TRBV19
CDR3aa: CASRTGPNEKLFF
CDR3nt: TGTGCCAGTAGGACAGGGCCTAATGAAAAACTGTTTTTT

j_gene: TRBJ1-2
d_gene: -
abundance: -
v_gene: TRBV5-1
CDR3aa: CASSLDLRNYGYTF
CDR3nt: TGCGCCAGCAGCTTGGACCTGAGGAACTATGGCTACACCTTC

j_gene: TRBJ2-1
d_gene: TRBD1
abundance: -
v_gene: TRBV19
CDR3aa: CASSSDRLNEQFF
CDR3nt: TGTGCCAGTAGCTCGGACAGGTTAAATGAGCAGTTCTTC